The rows below give T cell receptor beta chains drawn from one sample of a study of OX40 agonist ivuxolimab in advanced cancers. The assay was immunoSEQ multiplex PCR, and TCRdb's table has in-frame clones only and misses some. The data show approximately 91,000 clones, around 87% seen once. Sequencing used CD4+ or CD8+ T cells sorted from blood, obtained in a trial of the OX40 agonist ivuxolimab. These receptors came from an adult with an advanced solid tumor such as melanoma, head and neck, liver or kidney cancer. Both conserved end residues are part of each CDR3. A D gene is named only where the DNA matches it firmly. Clone size is given for some rows only: seen once, a few or many times, or a class if the clone is expanded.

- | TRBJ1-5 | TRBV6-6 | - | CASSYSIGGGQPQHF | TGTGCCAGCAGTTACTCGATTGGGGGTGGGCAGCCCCAGCATTTT
- | TRBJ1-2 | TRBV25-1 | - | CASSRRGVGDGYTF | TGTGCCAGCAGTCGGAGGGGGGTAGGCGATGGCTACACCTTC
- | TRBJ2-1 | TRBV27 | TRBD1 | CASSLPSVRGGRYNEQFF | TGTGCCAGCAGTTTACCCTCCGTGCGAGGGGGCCGCTACAATGAGCAGTTCTTC
- | TRBJ1-4 | TRBV5-1 | - | CASSPAGTANEKLFF | TGCGCCAGCAGCCCAGCCGGGACGGCCAATGAAAAACTGTTTTTT
- | TRBJ2-3 | TRBV5-4 | TRBD2 | CASSSRSGGFSLVDTQYF | TGTGCCAGCAGCTCCCGAAGCGGGGGCTTCTCGTTGGTGGATACGCAGTATTTT
once | TRBJ2-7 | TRBV10-3 | - | CAISEMNSYEQYF | TGTGCCATCAGTGAAATGAACTCCTACGAGCAGTACTTC
- | TRBJ1-2 | TRBV4-1 | - | CASSQVVGKGGYTF | TGCGCCAGCAGCCAAGTCGTGGGGAAAGGCGGCTACACCTTC
- | TRBJ2-4 | TRBV2 | TRBD1 | CASSDYRGGKNIQYF | TGTGCCAGCAGTGATTACAGGGGCGGCAAAAACATTCAGTACTTC
- | TRBJ1-2 | TRBV6-1 | - | CASSPRGVNGYTF | TGTGCCAGCAGCCCAAGAGGCGTTAACGGCTACACCTTC
- | TRBJ1-6 | TRBV6-5 | TRBD1 | CASSPGQVYNSPLHF | TGTGCCAGCAGTCCCGGACAGGTCTATAATTCACCCCTCCACTTT